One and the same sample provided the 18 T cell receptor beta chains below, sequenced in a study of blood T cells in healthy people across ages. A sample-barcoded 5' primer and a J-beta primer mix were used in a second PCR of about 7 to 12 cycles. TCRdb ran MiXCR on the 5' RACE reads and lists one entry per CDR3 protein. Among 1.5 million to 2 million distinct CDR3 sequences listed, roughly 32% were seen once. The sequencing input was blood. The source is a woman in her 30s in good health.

CDR3 in amino acids: CASSHGFGPGGGEQFF. CDR3 nucleotides: TGTGCCAGCAGCCATGGGTTTGGTCCCGGGGGCGGTGAGCAGTTCTTC. This rearrangement joins TRBV3-1 to TRBJ2-1; D is possibly TRBD1 or TRBD2 (6 bases each). Looked up from germline, CDR1 is LGHDT and CDR2 is YNNKEL (reference sequence). V lost 3 bases and J 9 bases, leaving 21 bases between the germline ends. The CDR3 loop spans 16 amino acids.

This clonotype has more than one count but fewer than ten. As DNA, the CDR3 is TGCAGTGCTAGATCGGGACAGGGTGATTACGAGCAGTACTTC. It yields the protein CSARSGQGDYEQYF. V gene TRBV20-1 combines with J gene TRBJ2-7; 9 bases are shared with TRBD1. The V and J ends lost 2 bases and 4 bases, in that order; junction bases with no gene match: 6. The CDR3 has 14 amino acids. Per the germline V gene, CDR1 is DFQATT and CDR2 is SNEGSKA (reference sequence).

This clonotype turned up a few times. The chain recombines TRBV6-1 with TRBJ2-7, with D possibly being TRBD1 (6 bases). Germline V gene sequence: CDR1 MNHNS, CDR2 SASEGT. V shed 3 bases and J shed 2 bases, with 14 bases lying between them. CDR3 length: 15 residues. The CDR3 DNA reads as TGTGCCAGCAGTGAGACTCCAGGGGTTACCTACGAGCAGTACTTC. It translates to CASSETPGVTYEQYF.

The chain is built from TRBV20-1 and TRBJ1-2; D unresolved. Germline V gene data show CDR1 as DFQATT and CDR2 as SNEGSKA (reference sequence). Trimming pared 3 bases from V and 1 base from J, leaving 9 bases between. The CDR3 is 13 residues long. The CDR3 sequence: CSASREDNYGYTF. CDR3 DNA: TGCAGTGCTAGTCGTGAAGATAACTATGGCTACACCTTC.

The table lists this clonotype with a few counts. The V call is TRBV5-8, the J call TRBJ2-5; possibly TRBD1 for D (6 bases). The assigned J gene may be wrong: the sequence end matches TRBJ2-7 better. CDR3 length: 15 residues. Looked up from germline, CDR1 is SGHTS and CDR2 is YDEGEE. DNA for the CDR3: TGTGCCAGCAGCTTGGGGGCTAGGGGGTTAAACGAGCAGTACTTC. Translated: CASSLGARGLNEQYF.

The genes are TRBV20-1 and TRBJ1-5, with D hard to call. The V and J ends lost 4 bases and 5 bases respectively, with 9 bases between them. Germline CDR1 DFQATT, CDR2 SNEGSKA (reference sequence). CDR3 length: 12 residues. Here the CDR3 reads CSATIEDQPQHF. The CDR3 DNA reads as TGCAGTGCTACAATTGAGGATCAGCCCCAGCATTTT.

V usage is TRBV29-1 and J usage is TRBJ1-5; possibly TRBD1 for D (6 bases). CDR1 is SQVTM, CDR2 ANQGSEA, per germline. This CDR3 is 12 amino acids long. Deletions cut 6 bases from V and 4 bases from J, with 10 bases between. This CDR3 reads CSVRTGNQPQHF. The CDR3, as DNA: TGCAGCGTCCGTACAGGGAATCAGCCCCAGCATTTT.

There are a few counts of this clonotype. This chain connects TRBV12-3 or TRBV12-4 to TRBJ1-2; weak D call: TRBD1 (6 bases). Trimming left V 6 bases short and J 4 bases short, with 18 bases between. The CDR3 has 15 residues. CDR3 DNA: TGTGCCAGCAGCACGGGCGCGGGGGCGAGCTATGGCTACACCTTC. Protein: CASSTGAGASYGYTF.

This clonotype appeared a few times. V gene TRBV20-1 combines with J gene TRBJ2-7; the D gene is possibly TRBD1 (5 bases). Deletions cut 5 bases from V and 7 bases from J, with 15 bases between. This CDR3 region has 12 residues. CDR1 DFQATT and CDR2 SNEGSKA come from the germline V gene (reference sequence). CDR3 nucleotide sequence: TGCAGTGCTGACCAGGGTTACGGAGAGCAGTACTTC. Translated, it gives CSADQGYGEQYF.

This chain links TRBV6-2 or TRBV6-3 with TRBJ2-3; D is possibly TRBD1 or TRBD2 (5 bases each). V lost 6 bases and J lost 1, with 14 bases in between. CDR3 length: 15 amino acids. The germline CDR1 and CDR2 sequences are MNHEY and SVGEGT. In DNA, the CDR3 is TGTGCCAGCAGACGAGGGGACGGGGGCACAGATACGCAGTATTTT. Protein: CASRRGDGGTDTQYF.

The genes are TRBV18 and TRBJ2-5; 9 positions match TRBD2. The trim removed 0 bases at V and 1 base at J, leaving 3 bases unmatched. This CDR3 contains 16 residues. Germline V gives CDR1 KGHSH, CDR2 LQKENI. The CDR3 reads CASSPPASGVQETQYF. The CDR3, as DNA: TGTGCCAGCTCACCACCGGCTAGCGGGGTCCAAGAGACCCAGTACTTC.

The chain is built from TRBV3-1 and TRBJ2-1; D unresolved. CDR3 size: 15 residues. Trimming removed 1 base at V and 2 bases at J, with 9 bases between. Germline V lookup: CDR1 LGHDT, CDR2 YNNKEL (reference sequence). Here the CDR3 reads CASSQAVTPYNEQFF. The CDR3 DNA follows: TGTGCCAGCAGCCAAGCGGTGACTCCCTACAATGAGCAGTTCTTC.

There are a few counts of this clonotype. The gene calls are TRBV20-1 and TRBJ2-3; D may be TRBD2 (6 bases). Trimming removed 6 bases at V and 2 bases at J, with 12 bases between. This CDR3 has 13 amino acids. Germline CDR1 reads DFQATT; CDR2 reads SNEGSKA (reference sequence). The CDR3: CSARTKSTDTQYF. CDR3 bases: TGCAGTGCGAGGACTAAGTCCACAGATACGCAGTATTTT.

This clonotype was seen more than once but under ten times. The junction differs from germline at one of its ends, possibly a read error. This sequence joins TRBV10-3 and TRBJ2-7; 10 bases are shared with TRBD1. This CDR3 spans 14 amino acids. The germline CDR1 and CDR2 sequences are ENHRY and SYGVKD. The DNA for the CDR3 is TGTGCAATCAGTTGGACAGGGGGTTTATACGAGCAGTACTTC. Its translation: CAISWTGGLYEQYF.

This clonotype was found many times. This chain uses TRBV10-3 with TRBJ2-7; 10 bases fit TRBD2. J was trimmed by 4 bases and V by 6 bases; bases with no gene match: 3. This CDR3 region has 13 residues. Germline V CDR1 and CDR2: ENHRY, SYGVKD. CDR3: CAISSSGGYEQYF. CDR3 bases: TGTGCCATCAGCTCTAGCGGGGGTTACGAGCAGTACTTC.

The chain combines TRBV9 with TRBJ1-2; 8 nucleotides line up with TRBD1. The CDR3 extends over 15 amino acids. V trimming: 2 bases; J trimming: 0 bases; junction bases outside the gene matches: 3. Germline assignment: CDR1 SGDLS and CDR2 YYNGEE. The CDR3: CASSVRDRPNYGYTF. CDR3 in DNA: TGTGCCAGCAGCGTCCGGGACAGGCCTAACTATGGCTACACCTTC.

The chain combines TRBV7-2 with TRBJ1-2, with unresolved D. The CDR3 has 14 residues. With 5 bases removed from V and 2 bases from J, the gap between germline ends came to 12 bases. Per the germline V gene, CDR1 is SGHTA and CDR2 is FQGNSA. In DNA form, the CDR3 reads TGTGCCAGCAGCCCCCGCGTCGAGAACTATGGCTACACCTTC. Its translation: CASSPRVENYGYTF.

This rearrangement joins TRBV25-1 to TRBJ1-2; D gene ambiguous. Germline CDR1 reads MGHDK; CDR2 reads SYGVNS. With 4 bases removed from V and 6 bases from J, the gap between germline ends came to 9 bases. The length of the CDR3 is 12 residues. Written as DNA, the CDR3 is TGTGCCAGCAGTGCCCCAGTTAATGGCTACACCTTC. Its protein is CASSAPVNGYTF.